This T cell receptor beta chain was sequenced during a study of blood T cells in healthy people across ages. General observations from the study: Versus aged donors, long-lived donors had higher diversity and more naive CD4+ cells. Older age went with lower TCR beta diversity per million T cells, in a roughly linear way.

The use of a sample-barcoded 5' primer and a J-beta primer mix characterized a second PCR of about 7 to 12 cycles. From the 5' RACE reads, TCRdb called clonotypes with MiXCR, one entry per CDR3 protein. The sample yields hundreds of thousands of distinct CDR3 sequences, 56% seen once. About 9.6 milliliters of peripheral blood were drawn from each donor into EDTA-treated tubes. The CDR3 spans 16 residues. Germline V gives CDR1 SNHLY, CDR2 FYNNEI. V gave up 5 bases and J gave up 4 bases; unmatched junction bases: 7. Comment on this clonotype: What it binds is unknown.

The clonotype comes from a man aged 35-49 years in good health. Sequenced material: blood. The V and J genes are TRBV2 and TRBJ2-3; 12 bases agree with TRBD2. The CDR3 sequence: CASSPETSGGADTQYF. CDR3 sequence (DNA): TGTGCCAGCAGTCCCGAGACTAGCGGGGGAGCAGATACGCAGTATTTT.